These 27 T cell receptor beta chains came from one sample sequenced in a study of blood T cells in healthy people across ages. The use of a sample-barcoded 5' primer and a J-beta primer mix characterized a second PCR of roughly 7 to 11 cycles. A single record per CDR3 protein comes from TCRdb applying MiXCR to the 5' RACE reads. The profile covers hundreds of thousands of distinct CDR3 sequences, with 58% appearing a single time and 20% to 25% taken by the ten largest. Material: blood. The source of these receptors is a man under 40 in good health.

V and J are TRBV27 and TRBJ2-1; 11 nucleotides align to TRBD1. The V segment lost 6 bases and the J segment 7 bases; nucleotides outside the gene matches: 5. The CDR3 totals 14 residues. CDR1 is MNHEY, CDR2 SMNVEV, per germline (reference sequence). The CDR3: CASRDRGRSNEQFF. CDR3 bases: TGTGCCAGCAGGGACAGGGGGCGTTCAAATGAGCAGTTCTTC.

The rearrangement links TRBV20-1 to TRBJ2-7; perhaps D is TRBD1 or TRBD2 (5 bases each). CDR1 and CDR2 from the germline V gene are DFQATT and SNEGSKA (reference sequence). The CDR3 totals 13 residues. V gave up 2 bases and J gave up 3 bases, with 11 bases separating them. CDR3 coding DNA: TGCAGTGCTAGATCGGGGCTCAACTACGAGCAGTACTTC. Protein sequence: CSARSGLNYEQYF.

This clonotype showed up just a few times. This sequence joins TRBV27 and TRBJ2-1; 13 nucleotides agree with TRBD2. J lost 6 bases, V lost 6 bases, and 2 bases had no gene match. Germline CDR1 and CDR2: MNHEY and SMNVEV (reference sequence). The CDR3 length is 14 residues. CDR3 residues: CASRLAGGSNEQFF. In DNA, the CDR3 is TGTGCCAGCAGACTAGCGGGGGGGAGCAATGAGCAGTTCTTC.

This chain connects TRBV5-1 to TRBJ2-7, with TRBD2 as a possible D gene (6 bases). The J call is doubtful: the DNA matches TRBJ2-5 better. Germline V gives CDR1 SGHRS, CDR2 YFSETQ. The CDR3 is 14 residues long. In nucleotides, the CDR3 is TGCGCCAGCAGCTTGGGGGACTTGAAAGAGACCCAGTACTTC. This sequence encodes CASSLGDLKETQYF.

This clonotype was observed a handful of times. The chain combines TRBV28 with TRBJ2-5, with a tentative D call TRBD1 (5 bases). Between the trimmed V and J ends, which lost 5 bases and 4 bases, there was a span of 17 bases. The germline V gene encodes CDR1 MDHEN and CDR2 SYDVKM. This CDR3 region has 15 residues. This CDR3 reads CASSSGATAGETQYF. Here the CDR3 DNA reads TGTGCCAGCAGTAGTGGGGCGACCGCTGGAGAGACCCAGTACTTC.

The chain joins TRBV28 to TRBJ2-1; no clear D gene. Per the germline V gene, CDR1 is MDHEN and CDR2 is SYDVKM. The CDR3 has 13 residues. With 4 bases removed from V and 10 bases from J, the gap between germline ends came to 14 bases. The CDR3 region has the DNA TGTGCCAGCAGTTCGGTGGATCCAAGGGAGCAGTTCTTC. Its protein is CASSSVDPREQFF. The whole variable domain, remainder taken from reference TRBV28 and TRBJ2-1, is DVKVTQSSRYLVKRTGEKVFLECVQDMDHENMFWYRQDPGLGLRLIYFSYDVKMKEKGDIPEGYSVSREKKERFSLILESASTNQTSMYLCASSSVDPREQFFGPGTRLTVL.

The chain recombines TRBV7-9 with TRBJ2-3; TRBD2 might be the D (5 bases). Germline CDR1 SEHNR, CDR2 FQNEAQ (reference sequence). CDR3 size: 15 residues. V lost 5 bases, J lost 2 bases, and 14 bases lay in between. The CDR3 nucleotides read TGTGCCAGCAGCATCGGACTGACCAACACAGATACGCAGTATTTT. This translates into CASSIGLTNTDTQYF.

The chain joins TRBV29-1 to TRBJ1-1; D uncertain. CDR1 SQVTM and CDR2 ANQGSEA come from the germline V gene. The CDR3 totals 10 residues. V lost 5 bases to trimming and J lost 8 bases, with 9 bases between them. CDR3 nucleotides: TGCAGCGTTCGTTCGGCGGAAGCTTTCTTT. Protein: CSVRSAEAFF.

The chain joins TRBV7-2 to TRBJ2-5; D remains unclear. The germline V gene encodes CDR1 SGHTA and CDR2 FQGNSA. There are 11 residues in the CDR3. The ends were cut back, 4 bases at V and 7 bases at J, with 7 bases in the middle. The DNA for the CDR3 is TGTGCCAGCAGCTACAAGGGGACCCAGTACTTC. Its translation: CASSYKGTQYF.

The chain links TRBV27 to TRBJ2-7; the D gene could be TRBD1 or TRBD2 (7 bases each). The length of the CDR3 is 12 residues. Trimming cost V 8 bases and J 5 bases, with 13 bases left between them. CDR1 is MNHEY and CDR2 is SMNVEV in the germline V gene (reference sequence). The CDR3 region has the DNA TGTGCCAGCGCTTCAGGGGGGGACGAGCAGTACTTC. Encoded protein: CASASGGDEQYF.

This clonotype has more than one count but fewer than ten. The gene calls are TRBV20-1 and TRBJ2-7; TRBD2 agrees at 8 bases. Germline CDR1 and CDR2: DFQATT and SNEGSKA (reference sequence). The J segment lost 6 bases and the V segment lost 1 base, leaving 11 bases of the junction unmatched. This CDR3 is 15 amino acids long. CDR3 sequence reads: CSARVFGGAPLEQYF. The CDR3 DNA follows: TGCAGTGCTAGAGTCTTCGGGGGGGCCCCCCTCGAGCAGTACTTC.

This clonotype appeared a few times. This sequence joins TRBV7-2 and TRBJ2-1; no reliable D call. CDR3 size: 13 residues. Germline CDR1 and CDR2: SGHTA and FQGNSA. V dropped 5 bases and J dropped 5 bases, with 10 bases sitting between them. The CDR3 DNA reads as TGTGCCAGCAGCGCACTCCCCGACAATGAGCAGTTCTTC. Translated, it gives CASSALPDNEQFF.

This clonotype was detected only a few times. The V call is TRBV11-1, the J call TRBJ2-1, with TRBD2 as a possible D gene (6 bases). CDR1 and CDR2 (germline): SGHAT, FQDESV (reference sequence). V was shortened by 5 bases and J by 6 bases, with 20 bases between the two germline ends. The CDR3 length is 16 residues. The DNA for the CDR3 is TGTGCCAGCAGCCCAGATGGAGGGGTTTGGGTCAATGAGCAGTTCTTC. Its protein is CASSPDGGVWVNEQFF.

The rearrangement links TRBV6-1 to TRBJ1-5; D is uncertain. Germline loops: CDR1 MNHNS, CDR2 SASEGT. The CDR3 loop spans 11 amino acids. Trimming pared 6 bases from V and 5 bases from J, leaving 5 bases between. Written as DNA, the CDR3 is TGTGCCAGCAGGGTAGATCAGCCCCAGCATTTT. Translating gives CASRVDQPQHF.

The sample holds many counts of this clonotype. This sequence joins TRBV9 and TRBJ2-5; tentatively, D is TRBD1 (6 bases). Trimming took 0 bases from V and 5 from J, leaving 17 bases between them. This CDR3 spans 16 amino acids. Looked up from germline, CDR1 is SGDLS and CDR2 is YYNGEE. The CDR3 here is CASSVGTQGGEETQYF. The CDR3 coding sequence is TGTGCCAGCAGCGTAGGAACCCAAGGGGGAGAGGAGACCCAGTACTTC.

This clonotype turned up a few times. The rearrangement links TRBV6-2 or TRBV6-3 to TRBJ2-5, with D tentatively TRBD2 (5 bases). The last part of the DNA fits TRBJ2-7 better; the J call may be wrong. CDR1 is MNHEY, CDR2 SVGEGT, per germline. This CDR3 region has 15 residues. The CDR3 bases are TGTGCCAGCAGTTACTCTCCACTAGTATCCTACGAGCAGTACTTC. This encodes CASSYSPLVSYEQYF.

In DNA form, the CDR3 reads TGCGCCAGCAGCCCCCGGGCTCAACAGGGACTCGATGGCTACACCTTC. This translates into CASSPRAQQGLDGYTF. The chain carries TRBV4-3 and TRBJ1-2; a possible D gene is TRBD1 (6 bases). The length of the CDR3 is 16 residues. Germline CDR1 and CDR2: LGHNA and YSLEER. The V end lost 4 bases, the J end lost 6 bases, and 21 bases lay between the germline ends.

Worth noting for this clonotype: The junction does not match germline at one end; this may be a read error. The chain recombines TRBV9 with TRBJ2-3; D is unclear. The CDR3 has 14 residues. Germline CDR1 is SGDLS and CDR2 is YYNGEE. CDR3: CVSSVASVTDTQYF. The DNA for the CDR3 is TGTGTCAGCAGCGTAGCATCAGTTACAGATACGCAGTATTTT.

The gene calls are TRBV2 and TRBJ2-1; 8 bases fit TRBD2. The CDR3 contains 13 residues. Germline trimming cut 7 bases from V and 7 bases from J; bases unmatched to any gene: 6. Germline V gene sequence: CDR1 SNHLY, CDR2 FYNNEI. Written as DNA, the CDR3 is TGTGCCAGCATGGGAGCGGGAGTTAATGAGCAGTTCTTC. Protein: CASMGAGVNEQFF. The complete variable domain, with remaining parts taken from reference TRBV2 and TRBJ2-1, reads EPEVTQTPSHQVTQMGQEVILRCVPISNHLYFYWYRQILGQKVEFLVSFYNNEISEKSEIFDDQFSVERPDGSNFTLKIRSTKLEDSAMYFCASMGAGVNEQFFGPGTRLTVL.

This clonotype appeared a few times. The chain carries TRBV15 and TRBJ2-7; 8 bases align to TRBD1. V shed 2 bases and J 4 bases; nucleotides not matched to a gene: 7. CDR1 is LNHNV and CDR2 is YYDKDF in the germline V gene (reference sequence). CDR3 length: 15 residues. The CDR3 sequence: CATSRPGTGIYEQYF. The CDR3 DNA follows: TGTGCCACCAGCAGACCCGGGACAGGAATATACGAGCAGTACTTC.

The rearrangement links TRBV12-3 or TRBV12-4 to TRBJ2-1; maybe TRBD2 (5 bases). This CDR3 region has 13 residues. V was pared by 6 bases and J by 10 bases, with 16 bases between. CDR3 protein: CASRRRLAPEQFF. The CDR3 DNA reads as TGTGCCAGCAGGCGGAGGCTAGCCCCCGAGCAGTTCTTC.

The rearrangement uses TRBV4-1 and TRBJ2-6; D gene unclear. Germline V gene lookup returns CDR1 MGHRA and CDR2 YSYEKL. The CDR3 spans 13 residues. The V gene lost 3 bases and the J gene lost 3 bases, with 3 bases spanning the gap. DNA of the CDR3: TGCGCCAGCAGCCACGGTGGGGCCAACGTCCTGACTTTC. It encodes CASSHGGANVLTF.

The chain is built from TRBV7-9 and TRBJ1-4; D unresolved. With 1 base removed from V and 5 bases from J, the gap between germline ends came to 11 bases. This CDR3 comprises 15 residues. The germline V gene encodes CDR1 SEHNR and CDR2 FQNEAQ (reference sequence). The CDR3 bases are TGTGCCAGCAGCTTAGGGCGTGCGGGGAATGAAAAACTGTTTTTT. It encodes CASSLGRAGNEKLFF.

The count of this clonotype is one. The CDR3: CASSPYGDTQYF. CDR3 bases: TGTGCCAGCAGCCCCTATGGAGATACGCAGTACTTC. This rearrangement joins TRBV7-2 to TRBJ2-4; D not resolved. With 5 bases removed from V and 13 bases from J, the gap between germline ends came to 15 bases. The CDR3 consists of 12 residues. The germline gives CDR1 SGHTA, CDR2 FQGNSA.

The chain is built from TRBV7-2 and TRBJ2-5; D is possibly TRBD1 (6 bases). The CDR3 sequence is 14 residues long. V was clipped by 5 bases and J by 5 bases, with 15 bases between them. Per the germline V gene, CDR1 is SGHTA and CDR2 is FQGNSA. The CDR3 coding sequence is TGTGCCAGCAGCCCCTCACGACAGGTGGAGACCCAGTACTTC. As protein: CASSPSRQVETQYF.

As concerns this clonotype: At one of its ends the junction is not consistent with the germline gene, which may arise from a read error. The rearrangement uses TRBV6-6 and TRBJ1-4; no firm D call. The CDR3 is 11 residues long. Germline V CDR1 and CDR2: MNHNY, SVGAGI (reference sequence). The CDR3, as DNA: TGTGCCAGCAGTTACCATGAAAGACTGTTTTTT. Translating it yields CASSYHERLFF.

The V call is TRBV10-3, the J call TRBJ2-2, with 11 bases matching TRBD1. Germline lookup yields CDR1 ENHRY and CDR2 SYGVKD. V shed 5 bases, J shed 6 bases, and the junction held 8 bases outside the gene matches. CDR3 length equals 16 residues. DNA for the CDR3: TGTGCCATCAGTCGACGGGACAGGGGGTTCGCCGGGGAGCTGTTTTTT. The encoded protein is CAISRRDRGFAGELFF.